These 29 T cell receptor beta chains share one sample of origin, sequenced in a study of blood T cell repertoires in COVID-19. Assay: immunoSEQ multiplex PCR; the TCRdb copy retains only in-frame clones and omits some. The sample has 200,000 to 250,000 clones; around 82% are singletons. Sequenced: peripheral blood. The receptors here all came from a woman aged 25-40 years who had recovered from COVID-19.

The chain recombines TRBV19 with TRBJ1-2; 7 nucleotides agree with TRBD1. The length of the CDR3 is 17 residues. The germline V gene has CDR1 LNHDA and CDR2 SQIVND (reference sequence). The V gene end was trimmed by 1 base and the J gene end by 2 bases; junction bases not matched to a gene: 10. CDR3 region: CASSIGATGELNYGYTF. CDR3 nucleotides: TGTGCCAGTAGTATAGGGGCAACAGGGGAATTGAACTATGGCTACACCTTC.

The J gene is TRBJ1-2, the V gene TRBV24-1; 7 bases fit TRBD1. V was pared by 5 bases and J by 4 bases, with 6 bases of the junction left unmatched. The CDR3 covers 14 residues. Germline V CDR1 and CDR2: KGHDR, SFDVKD. The CDR3 DNA reads as TGTGCCACCAGTGGGGGGAGACAGGGCTATGGCTACACCTTC. Its translation is CATSGGRQGYGYTF.

This clone was seen repeatedly, ten times or more. The genes are TRBV2 and TRBJ1-2, with 9 bases matching TRBD1. This CDR3 region has 12 residues. The V gene's germline CDR1 is SNHLY and CDR2 FYNNEI. V was clipped by 10 bases and J by 8 bases; unmatched bases: 8. The CDR3 sequence: CANLQGAKGYTF. DNA for the CDR3: TGTGCCAACCTACAGGGGGCGAAGGGCTACACCTTC.

The V and J genes are TRBV3-1 (or the pseudogene TRBV3-2) and TRBJ2-3; D call uncertain. The germline V gene encodes CDR1 LGHDT and CDR2 YNNKEL (reference sequence). V lost 7 bases to trimming and J lost 11 bases, with 10 bases between them. This CDR3 region has 10 residues. The CDR3 coding sequence is TGTGCCAGCAATTCCTTTCTGCAGTATTTT. Amino acid sequence: CASNSFLQYF.

The chain joins TRBV10-1 to TRBJ2-1; D unclear. Per germline, CDR1 WNHNN and CDR2 SYGVQD (reference sequence). This CDR3 has 17 amino acids. V was clipped by 0 bases and J by 0 bases, with 12 bases between them. Here the CDR3 reads CASSESPYPFSYNEQFF. CDR3 DNA: TGCGCCAGCAGTGAGTCCCCCTACCCCTTCTCCTACAATGAGCAGTTCTTC.

The chain is built from TRBV10-1 and TRBJ2-7, with D possibly matching TRBD1 (6 bases). Germline CDR1 WNHNN, CDR2 SYGVQD (reference sequence). Trimming took off 0 bases at V and 3 bases at J, with 12 bases between the two ends. This CDR3 spans 15 amino acids. CDR3 amino acids: CASSESWQGIYEQYF. The CDR3 DNA sequence: TGCGCCAGCAGTGAGTCGTGGCAGGGGATCTACGAGCAGTACTTC.

This clone appeared a single time. The V gene is TRBV29-1, the J gene TRBJ1-1, with 9 bases that match TRBD1. Germline assignment: CDR1 SQVTM and CDR2 ANQGSEA. Trimming at V came to 8 bases and at J to 6 bases, leaving 10 bases not matched to a gene. The CDR3 sequence is 13 residues long. The CDR3 spells CSIRDRATPEAFF. Written as DNA, the CDR3 is TGCAGCATCCGGGACAGGGCTACACCTGAAGCTTTCTTT.

The J gene is TRBJ1-5, the V gene TRBV5-1, with 10 bases fitting TRBD1. CDR1 is SGHRS and CDR2 is YFSETQ in the germline V gene. This CDR3 spans 15 amino acids. V was clipped by 3 bases and J by 6 bases; unmatched bases: 6. CDR3 bases: TGCGCCAGCAGCTCGGGGACAGGGGCCGGTCAGCCCCAGCATTTT. Its protein product is CASSSGTGAGQPQHF.

J is TRBJ2-5 and V is TRBV24-1; 11 bases agree with TRBD1. CDR1 is KGHDR, CDR2 SFDVKD, per germline. Unmatched junction bases numbered 5, after V lost 4 bases and J lost 5 bases. The CDR3 spans 15 residues. The CDR3 region is CATSDRTGGLETQYF. Written as DNA, the CDR3 is TGTGCCACCAGTGACCGGACAGGGGGCCTGGAGACCCAGTACTTC.

V and J are TRBV5-1 and TRBJ2-7; TRBD1 matches 10 bases. Trimming cost V 4 bases and J 5 bases; bases outside gene matches: 9. Germline CDR1 is SGHRS and CDR2 is YFSETQ. The CDR3 is made up of 15 amino acids. CDR3 region: CASSGGIGQGDEQYF. The CDR3 DNA follows: TGCGCCAGCAGCGGAGGGATAGGACAGGGGGACGAGCAGTACTTC.

The chain links TRBV2 to TRBJ1-1, with unresolved D. The V end was cut by 10 bases, the J end by 2 bases, with 17 bases between. Germline V gene data show CDR1 as SNHLY and CDR2 as FYNNEI. The CDR3 is made up of 14 amino acids. The CDR3 protein is CAIPSGVFNTEAFF. The CDR3 region has the DNA TGTGCCATCCCGTCAGGTGTTTTCAACACTGAAGCTTTCTTT. Full variable domain (outside the CDR3, taken from reference TRBV2 and TRBJ1-1): EPEVTQTPSHQVTQMGQEVILRCVPISNHLYFYWYRQILGQKVEFLVSFYNNEISEKSEIFDDQFSVERPDGSNFTLKIRSTKLEDSAMYFCAIPSGVFNTEAFFGQGTRLTVV.

The chain recombines TRBV5-1 with TRBJ2-4, with a weak D call TRBD2 (5 bases). The CDR3 sequence is 14 residues long. Germline assignment: CDR1 SGHRS and CDR2 YFSETQ. With 0 bases removed from V and 1 base from J, the gap between germline ends came to 5 bases. The CDR3 nucleotides are TGCGCCAGCAGCTTGGGCGGGGCCAAAAACATTCAGTACTTC. This sequence encodes CASSLGGAKNIQYF.

The CDR3 coding sequence is TGTGCCAGCAGCCATCTACAGGGGGCGGGTTACACCTTC. This translates into CASSHLQGAGYTF. V usage is TRBV3-1 (or the pseudogene TRBV3-2) and J usage is TRBJ1-2; 9 positions match TRBD1. This CDR3 region has 13 residues. Germline-derived CDR1 and CDR2 are LGHDT and YNNKEL (reference sequence). With V trimmed by 3 bases and J by 11 bases, 7 bases remained unmatched.

CDR3 coding DNA: TGTGCCTGGAGTGCAGGGGTTATTGGCTATGGCTACACCTTC. Its protein product is CAWSAGVIGYGYTF. The genes are TRBV30 and TRBJ1-2; D may be TRBD1 (6 bases). The CDR3 totals 14 residues. V lost 1 base to trimming and J lost 4 bases, with 13 bases between them. CDR1 and CDR2 from the germline V gene are GTSNPN and SVGIG (reference sequence).

This clone was picked up one time. V gene TRBV21-1 combines with J gene TRBJ2-7; the table assigns TRBD2, which was not confirmed against the DNA. TRBV21-1 is a listed pseudogene. The CDR3 length is 16 residues. This CDR3 reads CASSKVGGYGDYEQYF. The CDR3 nucleotides read TGTGCCAGCAGCAAAGTCGGAGGGTACGGGGACTACGAGCAGTACTTC.

The V call is TRBV9, the J call TRBJ2-7; 8 bases are shared with TRBD2. With V trimmed by 0 bases and J by 6 bases, 5 bases remained unmatched. Looked up from germline, CDR1 is SGDLS and CDR2 is YYNGEE. The CDR3 spans 14 residues. This CDR3 is CASSVDGRASEQYF. The CDR3 coding sequence is TGTGCCAGCAGCGTAGACGGGAGGGCCTCCGAGCAGTACTTC.

The rearrangement joins TRBV7-2 to TRBJ2-3; TRBD2 matches at 9 bases. CDR3 length equals 17 residues. J lost 5 bases, V lost 5 bases, and 14 bases had no gene match. Germline V gene sequence: CDR1 SGHTA, CDR2 FQGNSA. DNA for the CDR3: TGTGCCAGCAGCGGAACCCGGGGCGGGAGGGCCTTAGATACGCAGTATTTT. Translation: CASSGTRGGRALDTQYF.

The chain couples TRBV24-1 to TRBJ2-3; 8 bases agree with TRBD1. Per germline, CDR1 KGHDR and CDR2 SFDVKD. This CDR3 spans 16 amino acids. J gave up 0 bases and V 1 base, and 2 bases lay outside the gene matches. CDR3 amino acids: CATSDLGQGSTDTQYF. DNA for the CDR3: TGTGCCACCAGTGATTTAGGACAGGGAAGCACAGATACGCAGTATTTT.

The rearrangement links TRBV5-1 to TRBJ2-1; 7 bases match TRBD2. This CDR3 spans 16 amino acids. The germline gives CDR1 SGHRS, CDR2 YFSETQ. V trimming: 0 bases; J trimming: 3 bases; junction bases outside the gene matches: 6. CDR3 bases: TGCGCCAGCAGCTTGGAGCCAGGGAGGGACTACAATGAGCAGTTCTTC. Encoded protein: CASSLEPGRDYNEQFF.

The chain recombines TRBV27 with TRBJ2-4; D is possibly TRBD1 (5 bases). Germline V gives CDR1 MNHEY, CDR2 SMNVEV (reference sequence). The CDR3 loop spans 15 amino acids. Trimming stripped 4 bases from V and 4 bases from J, with 14 bases between. As DNA, the CDR3 is TGTGCCAGCAGTTCGACAGAAGATGAGAAAAACATTCAGTACTTC. As protein: CASSSTEDEKNIQYF.

The genes are TRBV9 and TRBJ2-1; maybe TRBD1 (6 bases). This CDR3 spans 15 amino acids. Germline values: CDR1 SGDLS, CDR2 YYNGEE. Trimming cost V 3 bases and J 9 bases, with 19 bases left between them. The CDR3 sequence: CASSAFPGVGGEQFF. The CDR3 DNA sequence: TGTGCCAGCAGCGCCTTCCCAGGGGTTGGAGGTGAGCAGTTCTTC.

This chain uses TRBV4-1 with TRBJ1-2; D is perhaps TRBD1 (6 bases). Germline loops: CDR1 MGHRA, CDR2 YSYEKL. This CDR3 spans 18 amino acids. The germline V and J ends were trimmed by 0 bases and 8 bases, with 25 bases remaining between them. CDR3 in amino acids: CASSQEGLRDNRLRGYTF. CDR3 in DNA: TGCGCCAGCAGCCAAGAGGGCCTCCGGGACAATCGTTTGCGAGGCTACACCTTC.

The chain employs TRBV30 and TRBJ1-2, with 7 nucleotides matching TRBD1. The V and J ends lost 3 bases and 3 bases, in that order; junction bases with no gene match: 10. This CDR3 contains 15 residues. The germline V gene has CDR1 GTSNPN and CDR2 SVGIG (reference sequence). The CDR3 region has the DNA TGTGCCTGGAGCGGAAGAGACAGGGTAGACTATGGCTACACCTTC. Its translation: CAWSGRDRVDYGYTF.

This CDR3 is CASSALDASYNEQFF. The CDR3 region has the DNA TGTGCCAGCAGTGCACTAGACGCCTCCTACAATGAGCAGTTCTTC. The genes are TRBV6-2 or TRBV6-3 and TRBJ2-1; TRBD2 is a possible D gene (5 bases). The V end lost 5 bases, the J end lost 0 bases, and 11 bases lay between the germline ends. The CDR3 contains 15 residues. Germline CDR1 is MNHEY and CDR2 is SVGEGT.

In regard to this clone: The identical CDR3 is also encoded by other nucleotide sequences in the sample. This chain uses TRBV9 with TRBJ2-5, with 7 bases identical to TRBD2. The CDR3 sequence is 14 residues long. Germline CDR1 is SGDLS and CDR2 is YYNGEE. V lost 4 bases to trimming and J lost 1 base; unmatched junction nucleotides: 4. CDR3 amino acids: CASSPGTIQETQYF. The CDR3 coding sequence is TGTGCCAGCAGCCCAGGGACTATCCAAGAGACCCAGTACTTC.

CDR3 sequence (DNA): TGTGCCAGCAGTTTGATCGGGGCTGAAGCTTTCTTT. Protein product: CASSLIGAEAFF. The chain links TRBV28 to TRBJ1-1; the D is unclear. CDR1 MDHEN and CDR2 SYDVKM come from the germline V gene. V shed 3 bases and J shed 6 bases, with 8 bases lying between them. CDR3 length: 12 residues.

The chain employs TRBV5-1 and TRBJ2-2; D possibly corresponds to TRBD2 (7 bases). Trimming removed 7 bases from V and 4 bases from J, with 20 bases in between. CDR1 SGHRS and CDR2 YFSETQ come from the germline V gene. The CDR3 is made up of 16 amino acids. The CDR3 bases are TGCGCCAGCTGCCTGGGGGGGCAGCTTCTCACCGGGGAGCTGTTTTTT. Translation gives CASCLGGQLLTGELFF.

The chain recombines TRBV5-1 with TRBJ1-4; possibly TRBD1 for D (6 bases). The CDR3 has 15 amino acids. Germline V gene sequence: CDR1 SGHRS, CDR2 YFSETQ. Trimming took 1 base from V and 8 from J, leaving 15 bases between them. The CDR3: CASSLRPSRGEKLFF. The DNA of the CDR3 is TGCGCCAGCAGCTTGCGACCGAGCAGGGGAGAAAAACTGTTTTTT.

This chain joins TRBV9 and TRBJ2-1; TRBD2 aligns across 8 bases. From germline, CDR1 is SGDLS and CDR2 YYNGEE. Unmatched junction bases numbered 13, after V lost 3 bases and J lost 8 bases. This CDR3 has 16 amino acids. CDR3 sequence reads: CASSGIPGLVMHEQFF. CDR3 coding DNA: TGTGCCAGCAGCGGTATACCGGGACTAGTTATGCATGAGCAGTTCTTC.